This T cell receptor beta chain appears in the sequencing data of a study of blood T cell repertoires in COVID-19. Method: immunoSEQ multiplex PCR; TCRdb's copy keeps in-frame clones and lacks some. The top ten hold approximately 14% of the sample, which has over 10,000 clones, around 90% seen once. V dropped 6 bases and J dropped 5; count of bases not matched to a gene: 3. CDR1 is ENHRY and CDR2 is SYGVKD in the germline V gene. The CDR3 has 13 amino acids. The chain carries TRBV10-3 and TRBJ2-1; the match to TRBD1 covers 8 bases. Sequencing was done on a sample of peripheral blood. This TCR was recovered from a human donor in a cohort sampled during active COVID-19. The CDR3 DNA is TGTGCCATCAGACAGGGGGTGGACAATGAGCAGTTCTTC. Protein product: CAIRQGVDNEQFF.